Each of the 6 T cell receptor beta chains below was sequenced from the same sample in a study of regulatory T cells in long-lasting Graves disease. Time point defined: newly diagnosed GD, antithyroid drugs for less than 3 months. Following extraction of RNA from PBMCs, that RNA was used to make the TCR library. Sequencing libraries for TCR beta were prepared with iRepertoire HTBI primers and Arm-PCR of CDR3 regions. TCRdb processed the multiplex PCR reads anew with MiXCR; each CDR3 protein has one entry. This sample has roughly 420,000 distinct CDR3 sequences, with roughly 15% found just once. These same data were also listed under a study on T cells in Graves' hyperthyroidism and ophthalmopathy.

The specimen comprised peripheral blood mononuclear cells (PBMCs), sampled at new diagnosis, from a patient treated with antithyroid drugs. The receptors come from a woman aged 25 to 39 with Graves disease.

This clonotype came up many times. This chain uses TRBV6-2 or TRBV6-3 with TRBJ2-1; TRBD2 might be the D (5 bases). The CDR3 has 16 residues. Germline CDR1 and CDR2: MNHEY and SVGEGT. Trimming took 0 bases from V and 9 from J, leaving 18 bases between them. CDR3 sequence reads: CASSYSYFRGRGEQFF. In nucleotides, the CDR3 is TGTGCCAGCAGTTACTCGTACTTTCGGGGAAGAGGTGAGCAGTTCTTC.

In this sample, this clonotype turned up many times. This CDR3 is CSARRFGPRTDTQYF. The CDR3 DNA reads as TGCAGTGCTAGAAGGTTCGGGCCTCGCACAGATACGCAGTATTTT. The chain recombines TRBV20-1 with TRBJ2-3, with unresolved D. CDR1 is DFQATT and CDR2 is SNEGSKA in the germline V gene (reference sequence). The CDR3 contains 15 residues. The V end was cut by 2 bases, the J end by 1 base, with 13 bases between.

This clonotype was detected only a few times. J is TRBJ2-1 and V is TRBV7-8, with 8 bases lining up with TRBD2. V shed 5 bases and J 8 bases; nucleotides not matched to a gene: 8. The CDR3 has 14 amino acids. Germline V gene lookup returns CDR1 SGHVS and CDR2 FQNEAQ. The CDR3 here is CASSQGLVGDEQFF. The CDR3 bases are TGTGCCAGCAGCCAGGGACTAGTTGGAGATGAGCAGTTCTTC.

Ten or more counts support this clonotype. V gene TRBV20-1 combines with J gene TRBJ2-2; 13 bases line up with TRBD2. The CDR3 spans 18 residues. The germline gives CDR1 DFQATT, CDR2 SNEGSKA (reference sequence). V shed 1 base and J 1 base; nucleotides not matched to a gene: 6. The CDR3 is CSARAPWTSGRNTGELFF. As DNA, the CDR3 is TGCAGTGCTAGAGCGCCGTGGACTAGCGGGAGGAACACCGGGGAGCTGTTTTTT.

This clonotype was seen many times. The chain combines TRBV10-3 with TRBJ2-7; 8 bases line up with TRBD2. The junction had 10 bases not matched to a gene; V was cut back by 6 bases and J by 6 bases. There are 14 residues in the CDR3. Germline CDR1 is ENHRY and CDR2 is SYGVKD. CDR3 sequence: CAIRGAGAGTEQYF. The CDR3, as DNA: TGTGCCATCAGGGGAGCGGGAGCGGGGACCGAGCAGTACTTC.

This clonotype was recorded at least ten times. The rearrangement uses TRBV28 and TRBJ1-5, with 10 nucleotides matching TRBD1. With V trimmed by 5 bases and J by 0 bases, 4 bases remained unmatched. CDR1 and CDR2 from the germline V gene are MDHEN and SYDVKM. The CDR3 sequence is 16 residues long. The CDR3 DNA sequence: TGTGCCAGCAGTGGGGGACAGGGGTTTAGCAATCAGCCCCAGCATTTT. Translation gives CASSGGQGFSNQPQHF.